The 3 T cell receptor beta chains below were found in one sample sequenced in a study of breast tumors, draining lymph nodes, adjacent tissues. TCRdb reanalysed the multiplex PCR reads using MiXCR and keeps one entry per CDR3 protein. The sample shows 200,000 to 250,000 distinct CDR3 sequences, less than 35% of them seen only once. The lymph nodes were axillary draining lymph nodes from breast cancer patients. Sequencing was carried out using axillary lymph node tissue. The receptors stem from a female donor with breast cancer. Some clones in this sample may be carry-over from other donors' samples.

The genes are TRBV5-1 and TRBJ2-5; TRBD1 matches 9 bases. The CDR3 loop spans 14 amino acids. After removal of 3 bases from V and 8 bases from J, the junction contained 8 bases not matched to a gene. Germline-derived CDR1 and CDR2 are SGHRS and YFSETQ. DNA for the CDR3: TGCGCCAGCAGCTGGGACAGGGAAGGGAACACCCAGTACTTC. Amino acids: CASSWDREGNTQYF.

This clonotype was seen ten or more times. The chain uses TRBV20-1 and TRBJ2-5, with D tentatively TRBD1 (6 bases). This CDR3 has 15 residues. The ends were cut back, 6 bases at V and 5 bases at J, with 22 bases in the middle. Germline values: CDR1 DFQATT, CDR2 SNEGSKA (reference sequence). The CDR3 coding sequence is TGCAGTGCCCCAATACGGCGGTCGCAGGGGGAGACCCAGTACTTC. This codes for CSAPIRRSQGETQYF.

There are many counts of this clonotype. CDR3 sequence (DNA): TGCGCCAGCAGCCAGGCTTTGGGTAGACAGCGCCGCTATGGCTACACCTTC. Translating gives CASSQALGRQRRYGYTF. The chain couples TRBV4-1 to TRBJ1-2; D possibly corresponds to TRBD1 (5 bases). This CDR3 is built from 17 residues. Germline V gives CDR1 MGHRA, CDR2 YSYEKL. Trimming stripped 3 bases from V and 4 bases from J, with 21 bases between.